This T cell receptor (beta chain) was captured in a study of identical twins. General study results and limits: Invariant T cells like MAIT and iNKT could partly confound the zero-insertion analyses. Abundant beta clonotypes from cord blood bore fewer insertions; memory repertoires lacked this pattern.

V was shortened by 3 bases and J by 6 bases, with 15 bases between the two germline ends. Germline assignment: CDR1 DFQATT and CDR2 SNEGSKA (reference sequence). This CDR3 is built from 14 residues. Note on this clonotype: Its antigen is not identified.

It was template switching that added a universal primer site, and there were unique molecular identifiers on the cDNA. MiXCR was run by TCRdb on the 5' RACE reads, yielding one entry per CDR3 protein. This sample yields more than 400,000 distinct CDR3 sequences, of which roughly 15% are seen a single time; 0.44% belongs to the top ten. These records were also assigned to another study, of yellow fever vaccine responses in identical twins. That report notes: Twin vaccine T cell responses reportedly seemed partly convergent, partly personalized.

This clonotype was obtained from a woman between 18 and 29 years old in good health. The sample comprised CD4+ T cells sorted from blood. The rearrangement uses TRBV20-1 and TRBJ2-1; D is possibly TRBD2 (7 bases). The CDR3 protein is CSASWGGGGNEQFF. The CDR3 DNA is TGCAGTGCTAGTTGGGGGGGGGGCGGCAATGAGCAGTTCTTC.